This TCR beta chain was obtained from a study of cytomegalovirus exposure and HLA in healthy donors. Germline CDR1 reads SGHRS; CDR2 reads YFSETQ. The length of the CDR3 is 15 residues. The ends were cut back, 0 bases at V and 0 bases at J, with 9 bases in the middle. This clone was counted a few times. Primers for the PCR totalled 60 Vbeta and 13 Jbeta. The method was immunoSEQ multiplex PCR; TCRdb's version includes in-frame clones alone and lacks a portion of them. The table lists roughly 150,000 clones, 85% of them singletons, with 1% in the top ten. This chain connects TRBV5-1 to TRBJ1-1, with D maybe TRBD1 (6 bases). The source of this sequence is a boy younger than 10 in good health and CMV-seronegative. Source material: PBMCs. The CDR3 loop reads CASSLGDTLNTEAFF. DNA of the CDR3: TGCGCCAGCAGCTTGGGGGACACCTTGAACACTGAAGCTTTCTTT.